At least ten counts were recorded for the clone carrying this T cell receptor beta chain. Antigen specificity is unknown. This entry comes from a study of early T cells in non-severe SARS-CoV-2 infection. Overall study context: Chains were not paired, and sequencing was done on bulk RNA from unsorted whole blood.

Unique molecular identifiers were added to individual cDNA molecules. TCRdb analysed the 5' RACE reads with MiXCR anew, one entry per CDR3 protein. The sample has tens of thousands of distinct CDR3 sequences, about 4.6% seen once. Whole-study results and caveats: There was a bias toward anti-spike CD8 responses in VDJdb matching, which missed private and CD4 specificities.

The sequence was obtained from an adult who was a healthcare worker with PCR-confirmed SARS-CoV-2 infection or an uninfected control (not recorded which). The source material was whole blood, sampled at baseline.

CDR3 sequence reads: CASSYSMGMRALHQPQHF. CDR3 in DNA: TGTGCCAGCAGTTACTCGATGGGGATGAGGGCGCTACATCAGCCCCAGCATTTT. The chain employs TRBV6-2 or TRBV6-3 and TRBJ1-5, with unresolved D. The CDR3 totals 18 residues. The V and J ends lost 0 bases and 5 bases respectively, with 20 bases between them. Germline values: CDR1 MNHEY, CDR2 SVGEGT.